The clone carrying this TCR beta chain was observed a few times. Its antigen is not identified. This record belongs to a study of regulatory T cells in long-lasting Graves disease. CDR3-region Arm-PCR and iRepertoire HTBI primers produced the TCR beta libraries. TCRdb called the multiplex PCR reads again in MiXCR, with one record for every CDR3 protein. This sample carries fewer than 650,000 distinct CDR3 sequences, about 16% of them seen once, and the ten largest clones take about 12%. Time point in this sample: newly diagnosed GD, antithyroid drugs for less than 3 months. PBMC RNA was the source of the TCR library. Study-wide findings and caveats: New patients shared 970 or so public clonotypes, and persistent patients shared more, with 2,741.

The CDR3 is 15 residues long. With 5 bases clipped from V and 4 bases from J, the junction kept 8 bases outside the gene matches. Germline-derived CDR1 and CDR2 are SGHRS and YFSETQ. Another study also made use of these data, one on T cells in Graves' hyperthyroidism and ophthalmopathy. This second study says: HTBI primers were the set used in a first-round RT-PCR of the TCR CDR3.

The receptor's source is a man aged 18-30 years with Graves disease. Sequencing used peripheral blood mononuclear cells (PBMCs), obtained at new diagnosis, from a patient treated with antithyroid drugs. The rearrangement joins TRBV5-1 to TRBJ2-3, with 9 nucleotides matching TRBD1. The CDR3 reads CASRRTGDYADTQYF. For the CDR3, the DNA is TGCGCCAGCAGACGGACAGGGGATTATGCAGATACGCAGTATTTT.